These 22 T cell receptor beta chains share one sample of origin, sequenced in a study of blood T cell repertoires in COVID-19. This table comes from immunoSEQ multiplex PCR, and its TCRdb copy is limited to in-frame clones, with some not included. The data contain roughly 180,000 clones, roughly 86% of them seen just once; the ten biggest clones take up roughly 0.95%. Sequences were obtained from peripheral blood. These receptors were obtained from a man in his late teens or twenties with acute or convalescent COVID-19.

The chain combines TRBV5-8 with TRBJ1-5; TRBD1 aligns across 7 bases. The CDR3 extends over 17 amino acids. Germline loops: CDR1 SGHTS, CDR2 YDEGEE. V trimming: 4 bases; J trimming: 0 bases; junction bases outside the gene matches: 10. The CDR3 is CASSRTWTGNSNQPQHF. The CDR3 nucleotides read TGTGCCAGCAGCCGAACCTGGACAGGCAATAGCAATCAGCCCCAGCATTTT.

This clone has a single count. The chain carries TRBV10-3 and TRBJ2-1; a possible D gene is TRBD2 (5 bases). V lost 8 bases and J lost 5, with 13 bases in between. The length of the CDR3 is 13 residues. Per germline, CDR1 ENHRY and CDR2 SYGVKD. The CDR3 DNA is TGTGCCATCGCAAAGGGAGACAACAATGAGCAGTTCTTC. It specifies CAIAKGDNNEQFF.

V gene TRBV2 combines with J gene TRBJ1-5; maybe TRBD1 (6 bases). CDR1 and CDR2 from the germline V gene are SNHLY and FYNNEI. V was cut by 3 bases and J by 4 bases, with 10 bases left in between. The CDR3 contains 14 residues. The CDR3 is CASSDWDTNQPQHF. In DNA, the CDR3 is TGTGCCAGCAGTGATTGGGACACTAATCAGCCCCAGCATTTT. Based on the CDR3 plus reference TRBV2 and TRBJ1-5, the full variable domain is EPEVTQTPSHQVTQMGQEVILRCVPISNHLYFYWYRQILGQKVEFLVSFYNNEISEKSEIFDDQFSVERPDGSNFTLKIRSTKLEDSAMYFCASSDWDTNQPQHFGDGTRLSIL.

This chain links TRBV7-9 with TRBJ1-5, with D unresolved. CDR3 length: 12 amino acids. V lost 2 bases and J lost 7, with 6 bases in between. CDR1 SEHNR and CDR2 FQNEAQ come from the germline V gene (reference sequence). The CDR3 loop is CASSLNMQPQHF. The CDR3 bases are TGTGCCAGCAGCTTAAACATGCAGCCCCAGCATTTT.

The chain joins TRBV6-1 to TRBJ2-5; 8 bases map to TRBD1. Germline V gene data show CDR1 as MNHNS and CDR2 as SASEGT. V was pared by 2 bases and J by 1 base, with 6 bases of the junction left unmatched. CDR3 size: 16 residues. The CDR3 nucleotides are TGTGCCAGCAGTGAAATACAGGGGGTATTCCAAGAGACCCAGTACTTC. It translates to CASSEIQGVFQETQYF.

This chain joins TRBV7-8 and TRBJ2-1; 10 bases align to TRBD2. The germline V gene encodes CDR1 SGHVS and CDR2 FQNEAQ. With V trimmed by 5 bases and J by 8 bases, 15 bases remained unmatched. This CDR3 spans 17 amino acids. CDR3 sequence reads: CASSLQSGGAFSDEQFF. Written as DNA, the CDR3 is TGTGCCAGCAGCCTTCAGAGCGGGGGGGCCTTTTCTGATGAGCAGTTCTTC. The complete variable domain, with remaining parts taken from reference TRBV7-8 and TRBJ2-1, reads GAGVSQSPRYKVAKRGQDVALRCDPISGHVSLFWYQQALGQGPEFLTYFQNEAQLDKSGLPSDRFFAERPEGSVSTLKIQRTQQEDSAVYLCASSLQSGGAFSDEQFFGPGTRLTVL.

This chain connects TRBV6-1 to TRBJ2-7, with D hard to call. The CDR3 runs to 16 residues. The ends were cut back, 1 base at V and 0 bases at J, with 13 bases in the middle. From germline, CDR1 is MNHNS and CDR2 SASEGT. DNA of the CDR3: TGTGCCAGCAGTGAAGGGCACCTCAACCCCTCCTACGAGCAGTACGTC. Amino acid sequence: CASSEGHLNPSYEQYV.

The genes are TRBV7-9 and TRBJ1-3, with D unresolved. V was pared by 1 base and J by 4 bases, with 14 bases between. CDR3 length: 16 residues. Germline V lookup: CDR1 SEHNR, CDR2 FQNEAQ (reference sequence). The CDR3 reads CASSLGVKAVGNTIYF. The CDR3 DNA is TGTGCCAGCAGCTTAGGCGTGAAGGCGGTGGGAAACACCATATATTTT. Based on the CDR3 plus reference TRBV7-9 and TRBJ1-3, the full variable domain is DTGVSQNPRHKITKRGQNVTFRCDPISEHNRLYWYRQTLGQGPEFLTYFQNEAQLEKSRLLSDRFSAERPKGSFSTLEIQRTEQGDSAMYLCASSLGVKAVGNTIYFGEGSWLTVV.

This clone occurred once. The chain has TRBV5-1 and TRBJ2-1, with a possible D match to TRBD1 (6 bases). Germline CDR1 and CDR2: SGHRS and YFSETQ. The CDR3 sequence is 15 residues long. V gave up 2 bases and J gave up 7 bases, with 16 bases separating them. The CDR3 loop is CASSFLQGIGNEQFF. The CDR3, as DNA: TGCGCCAGCAGCTTTTTACAGGGTATCGGAAATGAGCAGTTCTTC.

This clone turned up a few times. The chain is built from TRBV19 and TRBJ1-2, with D hard to call. V was pared by 5 bases and J by 1 base, with 14 bases between. The CDR3 covers 15 residues. Germline V lookup: CDR1 LNHDA, CDR2 SQIVND (reference sequence). The CDR3 reads CASSSMGRSNYGYTF. Here the CDR3 DNA reads TGTGCCAGTAGTTCGATGGGGAGGAGTAACTATGGCTACACCTTC.

V gene TRBV11-2 combines with J gene TRBJ2-5; TRBD2 might be the D (5 bases). CDR3 size: 16 residues. With 4 bases removed from V and 5 bases from J, the gap between germline ends came to 20 bases. The germline gives CDR1 SGHAT, CDR2 FQNNGV. CDR3 loop: CASSSRGFPSGETQYF. The CDR3 coding sequence is TGTGCCAGCAGCTCCCGGGGTTTTCCCTCGGGGGAGACCCAGTACTTC.

The V gene is TRBV24-1, the J gene TRBJ2-2; TRBD2 might be the D (5 bases). The germline V gene has CDR1 KGHDR and CDR2 SFDVKD. V gave up 6 bases and J gave up 4 bases, with 8 bases separating them. The CDR3 sequence is 13 residues long. The CDR3 nucleotides are TGTGCCACCAGTTCGGGGAGCACCGGGGAGCTGTTTTTT. Its translation: CATSSGSTGELFF.

This chain connects TRBV6-6 to TRBJ2-7, with a weak D call TRBD2 (6 bases). This CDR3 is 13 amino acids long. V lost 6 bases and J 6 bases, leaving 15 bases between the germline ends. CDR1 MNHNY and CDR2 SVGAGI come from the germline V gene (reference sequence). The CDR3 DNA is TGTGCCAGCAGAAAGCAGGAGGGGCGCGAGCAGTACTTC. Its protein product is CASRKQEGREQYF.

This rearrangement joins TRBV6-6 to TRBJ2-1; 9 bases are shared with TRBD1. The length of the CDR3 is 15 residues. Germline values: CDR1 MNHNY, CDR2 SVGAGI (reference sequence). Unmatched junction bases numbered 1, after V lost 0 bases and J lost 4 bases. For the CDR3, the DNA is TGTGCCAGCAGTTACTCGACAGGGGGGTACAATGAGCAGTTCTTC. Translated, it gives CASSYSTGGYNEQFF.

The gene calls are TRBV2 and TRBJ2-7, with 12 bases identical to TRBD1. J was trimmed by 7 bases and V by 7 bases; bases with no gene match: 5. There are 13 residues in the CDR3. Germline lookup yields CDR1 SNHLY and CDR2 FYNNEI. This CDR3 reads CASNRDRGREQYV. The CDR3 bases are TGTGCCAGCAACCGGGACAGGGGGCGTGAGCAGTACGTC.

The chain combines TRBV6-5 with TRBJ1-5; TRBD1 might be the D (6 bases). This CDR3 comprises 15 residues. From germline, CDR1 is MNHEY and CDR2 SVGAGI. V was cut by 5 bases and J by 0 bases, with 11 bases left in between. The CDR3 region is CASSTQGRSNQPQHF. In nucleotides, the CDR3 is TGTGCCAGCAGTACACAGGGTCGTAGCAATCAGCCCCAGCATTTT.

The chain is built from TRBV5-1 and TRBJ2-1; 11 bases are a match to TRBD2. J was trimmed by 2 bases and V by 3 bases; bases with no gene match: 4. This CDR3 region has 16 residues. Germline CDR1 is SGHRS and CDR2 is YFSETQ. CDR3 sequence reads: CASSSTSGVTYNEQFF. In DNA, the CDR3 is TGCGCCAGCAGCTCGACTAGCGGGGTAACCTACAATGAGCAGTTCTTC.

This clone showed up just once. The V and J genes are TRBV5-6 and TRBJ1-4; unclear D gene. The CDR3 length is 12 residues. Trimming shortened V by 2 bases and J by 7 bases, and 6 bases separated the two germline ends. Germline loops: CDR1 SGHDT, CDR2 YYEEEE. CDR3: CASSFGSEKLFF. CDR3 bases: TGTGCCAGCAGCTTTGGCTCTGAAAAACTGTTTTTT. Variable domain in full (rest from reference TRBV5-6 and TRBJ1-4): DAGVTQSPTHLIKTRGQQVTLRCSPKSGHDTVSWYQQALGQGPQFIFQYYEEEERQRGNFPDRFSGHQFPNYSSELNVNALLLGDSALYLCASSFGSEKLFFGSGTQLSVL.

The chain uses TRBV21-1 and TRBJ2-3; the D call of TRBD1 is as the table states it, not checked on the DNA. TRBV21-1 is termed a pseudogene. The CDR3 loop spans 13 amino acids. CDR3 DNA sequence: TGTGCCAGACCTCAAATGGGGCTAGGTACGCAGTATTTT. It is translated as CARPQMGLGTQYF.

DNA for the CDR3: TGTGCCAGCAGTTATGGCAGAACCTACGAGCAGTACGTC. It codes for CASSYGRTYEQYV. The chain carries TRBV6-2 or TRBV6-3 and TRBJ2-7; D ambiguous. Trimming took 3 bases from V and 2 from J, leaving 8 bases between them. This CDR3 has 13 residues. Germline values: CDR1 MNHEY, CDR2 SVGEGT.

J is TRBJ1-4 and V is TRBV27; TRBD1 aligns across 10 bases. Trimming took 4 bases from V and 8 from J; bases not matched to a gene: 19. Germline lookup yields CDR1 MNHEY and CDR2 SMNVEV (reference sequence). This CDR3 comprises 19 residues. CDR3 coding DNA: TGTGCCAGCAGTTCCCACTCGCTCCAACCGGGACAGGGGAGAGAAAAACTGTTTTTT. Translating it yields CASSSHSLQPGQGREKLFF.

This chain connects TRBV6-4 to TRBJ2-2; TRBD1 is a possible D gene (5 bases). CDR1 is MRHNA and CDR2 is SNTAGT in the germline V gene. Trimming removed 0 bases at V and 5 bases at J, with 13 bases between. This CDR3 is 16 amino acids long. For the CDR3, the DNA is TGTGCCAGCAGTGACTCGAGTCAGGGCTGGACCGGGGAGCTGTTTTTT. Amino acids: CASSDSSQGWTGELFF.